The clone carrying this TCR beta chain is a singleton in its sample. This record belongs to a study of T cells in Graves' hyperthyroidism and ophthalmopathy. RNA transcripts yielded amplified TCR beta CDR3 regions. The HTBI primer set was used in a first-round RT-PCR of the TCR CDR3. TCRdb redid the calling of the multiplex PCR reads with MiXCR, one entry per CDR3 protein. Of about 520,000 distinct CDR3 sequences listed, approximately 24% were seen once; the top ten hold around 11%. CDR3 length equals 16 residues. Deletions cut 4 bases from V and 0 bases from J, with 16 bases between. Germline V gene data show CDR1 as MNHEY and CDR2 as SMNVEV (reference sequence). An approximately 10 ml volume of fresh peripheral blood provided the PBMCs.

Sequencing was carried out using blood. The sequence was obtained from a woman in her twenties or thirties with Graves' ophthalmopathy. The chain joins TRBV27 to TRBJ2-7; tentative D call: TRBD2 (6 bases). For the CDR3, the DNA is TGTGCCAGCAGTTCCGGGGTAGCGGACCACTCCTACGAGCAGTACTTC. It translates to CASSSGVADHSYEQYF.